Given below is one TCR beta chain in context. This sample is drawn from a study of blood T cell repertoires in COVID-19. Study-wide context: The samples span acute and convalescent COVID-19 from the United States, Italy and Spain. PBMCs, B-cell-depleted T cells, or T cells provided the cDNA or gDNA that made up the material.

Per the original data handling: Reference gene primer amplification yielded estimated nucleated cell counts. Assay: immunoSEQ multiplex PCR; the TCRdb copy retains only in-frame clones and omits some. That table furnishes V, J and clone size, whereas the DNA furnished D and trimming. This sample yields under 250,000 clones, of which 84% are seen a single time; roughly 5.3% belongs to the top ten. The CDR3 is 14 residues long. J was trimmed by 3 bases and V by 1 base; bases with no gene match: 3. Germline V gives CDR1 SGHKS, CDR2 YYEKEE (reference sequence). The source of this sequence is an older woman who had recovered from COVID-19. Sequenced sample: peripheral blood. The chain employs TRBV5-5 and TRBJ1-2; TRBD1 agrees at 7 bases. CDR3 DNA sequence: TGTGCCAGCAGCTTGTCAGGGGGTGACTATGGCTACACCTTC. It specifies CASSLSGGDYGYTF.